This T cell receptor (beta chain) came from a study of blood T cell repertoires in COVID-19. Study in general: The United States, Italy and Spain were the sources of the acute and convalescent COVID-19 samples. PBMCs, B-cell-depleted T cells, or T cells were the source of the cDNA or gDNA that made up the material.

The germline CDR1 and CDR2 sequences are SEHNR and FQNEAQ (reference sequence). This CDR3 is built from 13 residues. Between the trimmed V and J ends, which lost 4 bases and 7 bases, there was a span of 8 bases. Per the authors' pipeline: Reference gene primer amplification yielded estimated nucleated cell counts. The repertoire was sequenced with immunoSEQ multiplex PCR; TCRdb's copy has only in-frame clones and lacks some. V and J calls and clone size are those listed in that table; D and trimming were worked out from the DNA. The sample includes 250,000 to 350,000 clones, about nine tenths of them seen just once.

The sample taken for sequencing was peripheral blood. V is TRBV7-9 and J is TRBJ1-6, with unresolved D. This TCR derives from a woman aged 25 to 39 with active or convalescent COVID-19. CDR3 DNA: TGTGCCAGCAGCTCTAGTCGGAATTCACCCCTCCACTTT. The encoded protein is CASSSSRNSPLHF.